Below are 26 T cell receptor beta chains sequenced from a single sample in a study of blood T cells in healthy people across ages. A second PCR of roughly 7 to 11 cycles used a sample-barcoded 5' primer and a J-beta primer mix. TCRdb recomputed calls from the 5' RACE reads with MiXCR, one row per CDR3 protein. The data hold nearly 1 million distinct CDR3 sequences, with 51% observed a single time. The sequencing sample was made of blood. Every receptor here comes from an older woman in good health.

In this sample, this clonotype turned up a few times. This chain links TRBV3-1 with TRBJ2-1, with D tentatively TRBD2 (6 bases). TRBJ2-7 explains the end of the DNA better; the J call may be wrong. This CDR3 comprises 15 residues. Germline V gives CDR1 LGHDT, CDR2 YNNKEL (reference sequence). Written as DNA, the CDR3 is TGTGCCAGCAGCCAAGGGGACTTATCCTACAATGAGCAGTACTTC. Protein product: CASSQGDLSYNEQYF.

The CDR3 sequence is CASSQPGPGYEKLFF. The CDR3 nucleotides are TGTGCCAGCAGCCAACCGGGACCGGGCTATGAAAAACTGTTTTTT. V gene TRBV3-1 combines with J gene TRBJ1-4; a weak D match, TRBD1 (5 bases). V was shortened by 2 bases and J by 6 bases, with 13 bases between the two germline ends. The CDR3 has 15 residues. Germline V gene data show CDR1 as LGHDT and CDR2 as YNNKEL (reference sequence).

As to this clonotype: This clone may be a read error of a much larger clone one base away. The chain employs TRBV29-1 and TRBJ2-5; D is unclear. Germline V gives CDR1 SQVTM, CDR2 ANQGSEA. Between the trimmed V and J ends, which lost 7 bases and 6 bases, there was a span of 15 bases. CDR3 size: 12 residues. The DNA for the CDR3 is TGCAGCGGGAGCGCGGAGTTGCAGACCCAGTACTTC. Protein: CSGSAELQTQYF.

This clonotype was detected only a few times. The V call is TRBV4-2, the J call TRBJ2-5; 12 bases are shared with TRBD2. Trimming took 3 bases from V and 2 from J; bases not matched to a gene: 7. This CDR3 has 17 residues. Germline CDR1 LGHNA, CDR2 YNFKEQ. The CDR3 loop is CASSHHGTSGLQETQYF. In DNA form, the CDR3 reads TGTGCCAGCAGCCACCACGGGACTAGCGGGTTACAAGAGACCCAGTACTTC.

With respect to this clonotype: At one end, the junction sequence differs from germline, possibly due to a read error. The chain carries TRBV12-3 or TRBV12-4 and TRBJ2-5, with TRBD2 matching over 11 bases. This CDR3 comprises 18 residues. CDR3 in DNA: TGTGTCAGCAGTCCCAGACGGAGACTAGCGGGATTCGAAGAGACCCAGTACTTC. Residues: CVSSPRRRLAGFEETQYF.

The rearrangement links TRBV5-1 to TRBJ2-6; 8 bases agree with TRBD1. CDR1 SGHRS and CDR2 YFSETQ come from the germline V gene. Trimming took 3 bases from V and 0 from J; bases not matched to a gene: 2. The CDR3 sequence is 16 residues long. The CDR3 DNA is TGCGCCAGCAGCTCGGGACAGGCCTCTGGGGCCAACGTCCTGACTTTC. The encoded protein is CASSSGQASGANVLTF.

The table lists this clonotype with a few counts. The chain recombines TRBV20-1 with TRBJ2-7; 12 bases align to TRBD2. Germline assignment: CDR1 DFQATT and CDR2 SNEGSKA (reference sequence). The CDR3 extends over 13 amino acids. V trimming: 3 bases; J trimming: 6 bases; junction bases outside the gene matches: 3. The DNA for the CDR3 is TGCAGTGCTAGGACTAGCGGGAGATCCGAGCAGTACTTC. This gives the protein CSARTSGRSEQYF.

The chain links TRBV6-5 to TRBJ2-7; TRBD2 is a possible D gene (6 bases). V lost 5 bases to trimming and J lost 2 bases, with 13 bases between them. CDR3 length: 14 residues. Germline V CDR1 and CDR2: MNHEY, SVGAGI. The DNA of the CDR3 is TGTGCCAGCAGTCGCACGGGACTCACCTACGAGCAGTACTTC. Amino acids: CASSRTGLTYEQYF.

This chain joins TRBV5-1 and TRBJ2-1; 10 nucleotides match TRBD2. CDR1 and CDR2 from the germline V gene are SGHRS and YFSETQ. CDR3 length: 16 residues. J gave up 6 bases and V 3 bases, and 9 bases lay outside the gene matches. As DNA, the CDR3 is TGCGCCAGCAGCTCCGACCTAGCGGGAGTGGGCAATGAGCAGTTCTTC. Its protein is CASSSDLAGVGNEQFF.

The chain combines TRBV15 with TRBJ2-4; possible D gene TRBD2, 6 bases. The J call may be in error: the DNA end matches TRBJ2-7 better. CDR1 and CDR2 from the germline V gene are LNHNV and YYDKDF (reference sequence). CDR3 length equals 17 residues. CDR3 nucleotides: TGTGCCACCAGCAGAGGACCTCTTTCGGGAGTATCGTACGAGCAGTACTTC. The encoded protein is CATSRGPLSGVSYEQYF.

The V gene is TRBV25-1, the J gene TRBJ2-1; TRBD2 might be the D (6 bases). The V gene lost 0 bases and the J gene lost 2 bases, with 8 bases spanning the gap. The germline V gene encodes CDR1 MGHDK and CDR2 SYGVNS. The CDR3 is made up of 15 amino acids. CDR3 sequence reads: CASSEYSGAYNEQFF. The CDR3 nucleotides read TGTGCCAGCAGTGAATATAGCGGCGCCTACAATGAGCAGTTCTTC.

The gene calls are TRBV2 and TRBJ2-3, with TRBD2 as a possible D gene (6 bases). The V and J ends lost 6 bases and 5 bases respectively, with 15 bases between them. The length of the CDR3 is 14 residues. CDR1 and CDR2 from the germline V gene are SNHLY and FYNNEI. In DNA, the CDR3 is TGTGCCAGCAGATGGGGCGGGATGGTAGATACGCAGTATTTT. Translation: CASRWGGMVDTQYF.

This clonotype was observed a handful of times. The V and J genes are TRBV12-3 or TRBV12-4 and TRBJ1-1; D gene ambiguous. The CDR3 runs to 11 residues. The germline V and J ends were trimmed by 5 bases and 7 bases, with 8 bases remaining between them. The CDR3 loop is CASSAGYEAFF. The CDR3 coding sequence is TGTGCCAGCAGTGCCGGATATGAAGCTTTCTTT.

J is TRBJ2-5 and V is TRBV3-1; maybe TRBD1 (6 bases). Deletions cut 0 bases from V and 2 bases from J, with 13 bases between. The CDR3 length is 16 residues. Germline V lookup: CDR1 LGHDT, CDR2 YNNKEL (reference sequence). This chain's CDR3 is CASSQDIWTAQETQYF. DNA for the CDR3: TGTGCCAGCAGCCAAGATATTTGGACAGCACAAGAGACCCAGTACTTC.

V usage is TRBV14 and J usage is TRBJ2-7; possibly TRBD1 for D (5 bases). Looked up from germline, CDR1 is SGHDN and CDR2 is FVKESK. The CDR3 runs 15 residues. V lost 0 bases, J lost 3 bases, and 12 bases lay in between. The CDR3 bases are TGTGCCAGCAGCCAAGAGTTCAGGGCAGACTACGAGCAGTACTTC. Protein product: CASSQEFRADYEQYF.

The V and J genes are TRBV28 and TRBJ1-1; 9 nucleotides align to TRBD1. Unmatched junction bases numbered 17, after V lost 7 bases and J lost 11 bases. CDR3 length: 15 residues. CDR1 and CDR2 (germline): MDHEN, SYDVKM. DNA for the CDR3: TGTGCCAGCACCCCCCATGGGACAGGGACAAAGTGGGCTTTCTTT. Protein sequence: CASTPHGTGTKWAFF.

This clonotype appeared a few times. V is TRBV7-9 and J is TRBJ2-3; weak D call: TRBD2 (6 bases). In germline, CDR1 is SEHNR, CDR2 FQNEAQ (reference sequence). The CDR3 is 14 amino acids. Trimming left V 6 bases short and J 3 bases short, with 13 bases between. The CDR3 sequence is CASRRGGVTDTQYF. For the CDR3, the DNA is TGTGCCAGCAGGCGAGGCGGGGTAACAGATACGCAGTATTTT.

V and J are TRBV20-1 and TRBJ2-7, with D possibly matching TRBD2 (6 bases). This CDR3 contains 14 residues. The germline CDR1 and CDR2 sequences are DFQATT and SNEGSKA (reference sequence). Trimming shortened V by 1 base and J by 3 bases, and 13 bases separated the two germline ends. CDR3 DNA: TGCAGTGCTAGAGGAAGGGTGGGGGGCTACGAGCAGTACTTC. Protein sequence: CSARGRVGGYEQYF.

V and J are TRBV2 and TRBJ1-1; weak D call: TRBD1 (5 bases). This CDR3 has 13 amino acids. Between the trimmed V and J ends, which lost 6 bases and 6 bases, there was a span of 14 bases. Per the germline V gene, CDR1 is SNHLY and CDR2 is FYNNEI. In DNA form, the CDR3 reads TGTGCCAGCAGGGTTTTCAGGGAGGCTGAAGCTTTCTTT. It encodes CASRVFREAEAFF.

The chain uses TRBV4-1 and TRBJ2-1, with D possibly TRBD2 on 5 matching bases. V was trimmed by 3 bases and J by 9 bases, leaving 15 bases between them. Germline V CDR1 and CDR2: MGHRA, YSYEKL. CDR3 length: 14 residues. CDR3 protein: CASSQTPGNSEQFF. The CDR3 bases are TGCGCCAGCAGCCAGACCCCCGGGAACAGTGAGCAGTTCTTC.

This clonotype was observed many times. The V and J genes are TRBV29-1 and TRBJ1-1; unclear D gene. This CDR3 is 12 amino acids long. Germline V gene data show CDR1 as SQVTM and CDR2 as ANQGSEA. The ends were cut back, 5 bases at V and 0 bases at J, with 7 bases in the middle. Here the CDR3 reads CSVLPLNTEAFF. Written as DNA, the CDR3 is TGCAGCGTTTTACCGCTGAACACTGAAGCTTTCTTT.

This clonotype came up a few times. The chain combines TRBV7-2 with TRBJ2-5, with D tentatively TRBD1 (5 bases). CDR3 size: 14 residues. With 3 bases removed from V and 1 base from J, the gap between germline ends came to 9 bases. Germline V lookup: CDR1 SGHTA, CDR2 FQGNSA. CDR3 bases: TGTGCCAGCAGCTTTCAGGGTGCCCAAGAGACCCAGTACTTC. It codes for CASSFQGAQETQYF.

The chain has TRBV10-3 and TRBJ2-5; 7 bases match TRBD2. The germline gives CDR1 ENHRY, CDR2 SYGVKD. This CDR3 is 13 amino acids long. Unmatched junction bases numbered 4, after V lost 4 bases and J lost 5 bases. CDR3 loop: CAISGLAQETQYF. CDR3 nucleotide sequence: TGTGCCATCAGTGGACTAGCACAGGAGACCCAGTACTTC.

V usage is TRBV4-1 and J usage is TRBJ2-1; 9 bases agree with TRBD2. V lost 1 base, J lost 7 bases, and 8 bases stayed unmatched. The CDR3 consists of 16 residues. Germline CDR1 reads MGHRA; CDR2 reads YSYEKL. The CDR3 sequence: CASSQVGSGSKNEQFF. DNA for the CDR3: TGCGCCAGCAGCCAAGTCGGTAGCGGGAGTAAAAATGAGCAGTTCTTC.

The rearrangement uses TRBV27 and TRBJ2-7, with D maybe TRBD2 (6 bases). CDR1 and CDR2 (germline): MNHEY, SMNVEV (reference sequence). V lost 8 bases and J 0 bases, leaving 20 bases between the germline ends. The CDR3 is made up of 16 amino acids. This CDR3 is CASRSSWGEVSYEQYF. The CDR3 bases are TGTGCCAGCCGCTCATCGTGGGGGGAGGTCTCCTACGAGCAGTACTTC.

The CDR3 sequence: CSARVLLPRYEQFF. As DNA, the CDR3 is TGCAGTGCTAGAGTTCTACTACCTCGGTATGAGCAGTTCTTC. V usage is TRBV20-1 and J usage is TRBJ2-1; no clear D gene. The CDR3 sequence is 14 residues long. In germline, CDR1 is DFQATT, CDR2 SNEGSKA (reference sequence). Trimming left V 1 base short and J 8 bases short, with 15 bases between.